Below, 27 T cell receptor beta chains from the same sample are listed, as sequenced in a study of T cells in Graves' hyperthyroidism and ophthalmopathy. It was RNA transcripts that yielded the amplified TCR beta CDR3 regions. A first-round RT-PCR of the TCR CDR3 used the HTBI primer set. Using its own MiXCR run on the multiplex PCR reads, TCRdb lists one record per CDR3 protein. The sample shows hundreds of thousands of distinct CDR3 sequences, less than 15% of them seen only once. Sequenced: blood. The receptors stem from a young woman with Graves' hyperthyroidism.

This clonotype was counted a few times. The chain combines TRBV5-1 with TRBJ1-1, with D unresolved. This CDR3 is built from 13 residues. Trimming removed 0 bases at V and 5 bases at J, with 8 bases between. Germline values: CDR1 SGHRS, CDR2 YFSETQ. CDR3 in DNA: TGCGCCAGCAGCTTGGATGGTTGGACTGAAGCTTTCTTT. Its protein is CASSLDGWTEAFF. Complete variable domain (other parts from reference TRBV5-1 and TRBJ1-1): KAGVTQTPRYLIKTRGQQVTLSCSPISGHRSVSWYQQTPGQGLQFLFEYFSETQRNKGNFPGRFSGRQFSNSRSEMNVSTLELGDSALYLCASSLDGWTEAFFGQGTRLTVV.

In this sample, this clonotype turned up many times. This chain links TRBV7-9 with TRBJ2-2, with 10 bases matching TRBD2. The germline V gene has CDR1 SEHNR and CDR2 FQNEAQ (reference sequence). With V trimmed by 5 bases and J by 5 bases, 5 bases remained unmatched. The CDR3 is made up of 15 amino acids. The CDR3 sequence: CASSPSGSVTGELFF. The DNA for the CDR3 is TGTGCCAGCAGCCCTAGCGGGAGTGTGACCGGGGAGCTGTTTTTT.

This clonotype was detected many times. The chain uses TRBV19 and TRBJ1-5, with D perhaps matching TRBD1 (6 bases). V was pared by 3 bases and J by 6 bases, with 15 bases between. Germline loops: CDR1 LNHDA, CDR2 SQIVND (reference sequence). The CDR3 is 15 amino acids. The CDR3 nucleotides read TGTGCCAGTAGTATCTCGTCACAGGGCACTCAGCCCCAGCATTTT. It yields the protein CASSISSQGTQPQHF. Variable domain in full (rest from reference TRBV19 and TRBJ1-5): DGGITQSPKYLFRKEGQNVTLSCEQNLNHDAMYWYRQDPGQGLRLIYYSQIVNDFQKGDIAEGYSVSREKKESFPLTVTSAQKNPTAFYLCASSISSQGTQPQHFGDGTRLSIL.

This clonotype was detected ten times or more. The V and J genes are TRBV20-1 and TRBJ2-7, with D tentatively TRBD2 (7 bases). The CDR3 extends over 12 amino acids. The V gene lost 6 bases and the J gene lost 6 bases, with 15 bases spanning the gap. Per germline, CDR1 DFQATT and CDR2 SNEGSKA (reference sequence). The CDR3 nucleotides are TGCAGTGCAGGGGGAGGGAGGGGCGAGCAGTACTTC. Its protein product is CSAGGGRGEQYF.

This clonotype was recorded many times. The V and J genes are TRBV20-1 and TRBJ2-7; TRBD2 matches at 9 bases. The CDR3 has 14 residues. CDR1 and CDR2 from the germline V gene are DFQATT and SNEGSKA (reference sequence). Losses at the gene ends were 3 bases for V and 4 bases for J; bases not matched to a gene: 7. The CDR3 reads CSARRLAGPYEQYF. The CDR3 bases are TGCAGTGCTAGGAGGCTAGCGGGACCTTACGAGCAGTACTTC.

Many counts were recorded for this clonotype. The chain combines TRBV7-2 with TRBJ2-7; 9 nucleotides match TRBD1. The trim removed 5 bases at V and 3 bases at J, leaving 5 bases unmatched. The CDR3 length is 14 residues. Germline V gives CDR1 SGHTA, CDR2 FQGNSA. CDR3 in amino acids: CASSRRGQGYEQYF. CDR3 nucleotide sequence: TGTGCCAGCAGCCGCAGGGGACAGGGCTACGAGCAGTACTTC.

The V and J genes are TRBV24-1 and TRBJ2-4, with D possibly TRBD2 on 7 matching bases. Looked up from germline, CDR1 is KGHDR and CDR2 is SFDVKD. There are 15 residues in the CDR3. The V end lost 3 bases, the J end lost 3 bases, and 11 bases lay between the germline ends. The CDR3 coding sequence is TGTGCCACCAGTGATGGGGGGGACAACAAAAACATTCAGTACTTC. It encodes CATSDGGDNKNIQYF.

This clonotype was found a few times. The chain links TRBV7-9 to TRBJ2-1; unclear D gene. This CDR3 has 12 residues. The V and J ends lost 2 bases and 8 bases respectively, with 7 bases between them. Germline V gene data show CDR1 as SEHNR and CDR2 as FQNEAQ (reference sequence). For the CDR3, the DNA is TGTGCCAGCAGCTTAAGGTCGGATGAGCAGTTCTTC. It encodes CASSLRSDEQFF. The full variable domain, rest sourced from reference TRBV7-9 and TRBJ2-1, is DTGVSQNPRHKITKRGQNVTFRCDPISEHNRLYWYRQTLGQGPEFLTYFQNEAQLEKSRLLSDRFSAERPKGSFSTLEIQRTEQGDSAMYLCASSLRSDEQFFGPGTRLTVL.

The V gene is TRBV10-1, the J gene TRBJ1-2; D is unclear. The CDR3 spans 12 residues. Per germline, CDR1 WNHNN and CDR2 SYGVQD (reference sequence). CDR3 residues: CDRPSEDGGYTF. Written as DNA, the CDR3 is TGCGACAGACCTTCGGAGGACGGTGGCTACACCTTC.

This clonotype has ten or more counts. The chain combines TRBV18 with TRBJ1-1, with D perhaps matching TRBD1 (5 bases). Germline V gene sequence: CDR1 KGHSH, CDR2 LQKENI. V lost 3 bases and J lost 2, with 19 bases in between. This CDR3 is 17 amino acids long. This CDR3 reads CASSPRPTGTVNTEAFF. CDR3 coding DNA: TGTGCCAGCTCACCGCGACCGACCGGGACGGTTAACACTGAAGCTTTCTTT.

This clonotype was observed a handful of times. V gene TRBV6-5 combines with J gene TRBJ2-1; D gene uncertain. Germline values: CDR1 MNHEY, CDR2 SVGAGI. The V end lost 6 bases, the J end lost 7 bases, and 13 bases lay between the germline ends. There are 13 residues in the CDR3. The CDR3 is CASSYQGLNEQFF. In nucleotides, the CDR3 is TGTGCCAGCAGCTATCAAGGGTTAAATGAGCAGTTCTTC.

The chain combines TRBV5-1 with TRBJ1-2; tentative D call: TRBD1 (6 bases). The CDR3 length is 15 residues. In germline, CDR1 is SGHRS, CDR2 YFSETQ. V lost 4 bases and J lost 0, with 13 bases in between. As DNA, the CDR3 is TGCGCCAGCAGCACAGGGACGGCTACTAACTATGGCTACACCTTC. Encoded protein: CASSTGTATNYGYTF.

This clonotype was recorded at least ten times. The rearrangement links TRBV6-2 or TRBV6-3 to TRBJ2-7; 7 nucleotides match TRBD1. The germline V gene has CDR1 MNHEY and CDR2 SVGEGT. Unmatched junction bases numbered 11, after V lost 5 bases and J lost 4 bases. The CDR3 runs 15 residues. CDR3 DNA sequence: TGTGCCAGCAGTACAACCCGACAGGGCCGGTACGAGCAGTACTTC. Translated: CASSTTRQGRYEQYF.

The V call is TRBV7-9, the J call TRBJ1-2, with 7 bases lining up with TRBD1. The junction had 16 bases not matched to a gene; V was cut back by 4 bases and J by 8 bases. CDR1 is SEHNR and CDR2 is FQNEAQ in the germline V gene (reference sequence). The CDR3 is 16 residues long. Here the CDR3 reads CASSSRDRPNSGGYTF. Here the CDR3 DNA reads TGTGCCAGCAGCTCAAGGGACAGACCCAATTCCGGGGGCTACACCTTC.

This chain links TRBV4-1 with TRBJ2-7, with 7 bases identical to TRBD2. This CDR3 comprises 14 residues. Germline trimming cut 3 bases from V and 3 bases from J; bases unmatched to any gene: 5. CDR1 and CDR2 from the germline V gene are MGHRA and YSYEKL. Here the CDR3 reads CASSHNRDYYEQYF. The DNA of the CDR3 is TGCGCCAGCAGCCATAACCGGGACTACTACGAGCAGTACTTC.

This clonotype was recorded at least ten times. The chain couples TRBV29-1 to TRBJ1-1; 7 bases are a match to TRBD1. The CDR3 covers 13 residues. Germline CDR1 is SQVTM and CDR2 is ANQGSEA. J was trimmed by 5 bases and V by 1 base; bases with no gene match: 4. CDR3 amino acids: CSVEVQGGTEAFF. The CDR3 DNA is TGCAGCGTTGAAGTGCAGGGGGGGACTGAAGCTTTCTTT.

V and J are TRBV9 and TRBJ2-6; possible D gene TRBD2, 5 bases. V lost 4 bases and J 0 bases, leaving 14 bases between the germline ends. CDR1 is SGDLS and CDR2 is YYNGEE in the germline V gene. The CDR3 sequence is 17 residues long. Here the CDR3 DNA reads TGTGCCAGCAGCCTCACCGGGGAGAGCTCTGGGGCCAACGTCCTGACTTTC. Protein: CASSLTGESSGANVLTF.

The sample holds many counts of this clonotype. This chain joins TRBV6-2 or TRBV6-3 and TRBJ1-1, with D hard to call. Germline lookup yields CDR1 MNHEY and CDR2 SVGEGT. The CDR3 loop spans 13 amino acids. V was pared by 1 base and J by 5 bases, with 8 bases between. CDR3 in amino acids: CASSYYEATEAFF. In DNA, the CDR3 is TGTGCCAGCAGTTACTACGAGGCTACTGAAGCTTTCTTT.

This clonotype showed up many times. The rearrangement joins TRBV5-1 to TRBJ2-3; TRBD2 aligns across 15 bases. The germline V gene encodes CDR1 SGHRS and CDR2 YFSETQ. The V gene end was trimmed by 2 bases and the J gene end by 1 base; junction bases not matched to a gene: 5. This CDR3 region has 18 residues. In DNA, the CDR3 is TGCGCCAGCAGCTTCAGGACTAGCGGGAGGGGAGGCACAGATACGCAGTATTTT. Translating it yields CASSFRTSGRGGTDTQYF.

The chain combines TRBV19 with TRBJ2-7; a possible D gene is TRBD1 (6 bases). V was shortened by 5 bases and J by 3 bases, with 8 bases between the two germline ends. The CDR3 has 12 amino acids. Germline V gene sequence: CDR1 LNHDA, CDR2 SQIVND (reference sequence). The CDR3, as DNA: TGTGCCAGTAGTGGACAGAGCTACGAGCAGTACTTC. It specifies CASSGQSYEQYF.

This chain links TRBV19 with TRBJ2-3; D possibly corresponds to TRBD1 (6 bases). V was trimmed by 4 bases and J by 2 bases, leaving 16 bases between them. The CDR3 runs to 16 residues. CDR1 and CDR2 from the germline V gene are LNHDA and SQIVND (reference sequence). DNA for the CDR3: TGTGCCAGTAGTACAAAACAGGGACGGATCACAGATACGCAGTATTTT. Residues: CASSTKQGRITDTQYF.

This clonotype was seen at least ten times. The V and J genes are TRBV12-3 or TRBV12-4 and TRBJ2-2; 9 bases align to TRBD1. The CDR3 loop spans 16 amino acids. Trimming at V came to 6 bases and at J to 7 bases, leaving 12 bases not matched to a gene. For the CDR3, the DNA is TGTGCCAGCAGCTCTCCCGGGACAGGGAGGGACGGGGAGCTGTTTTTT. Encoded protein: CASSSPGTGRDGELFF.

This clonotype came up a few times. V usage is TRBV28 and J usage is TRBJ2-7, with D unresolved. Trimming cost V 4 bases and J 7 bases, with 11 bases left between them. The CDR3 loop spans 12 amino acids. The germline CDR1 and CDR2 sequences are MDHEN and SYDVKM. CDR3 sequence reads: CASSYPRWEQYF. The CDR3 nucleotides are TGTGCCAGCAGTTACCCGCGGTGGGAGCAGTACTTC.

Many counts were recorded for this clonotype. The chain carries TRBV12-3 or TRBV12-4 and TRBJ2-5; the D gene is possibly TRBD2 (5 bases). The CDR3 is 16 residues long. The V end was cut by 5 bases, the J end by 5 bases, with 21 bases between. CDR3 nucleotide sequence: TGTGCCAGCAGTCCTGCGGTTGGCTTCGGGGAGGAGACCCAGTACTTC. This codes for CASSPAVGFGEETQYF.

This clonotype was seen only a few times. The rearrangement links TRBV6-1 to TRBJ2-7, with D perhaps TRBD1 (5 bases). V lost 6 bases and J lost 3, with 18 bases in between. In germline, CDR1 is MNHNS, CDR2 SASEGT. The CDR3 spans 15 residues. The CDR3 loop reads CASSSRQDIYYEQYF. CDR3 sequence (DNA): TGTGCCAGCAGCTCCCGGCAGGACATTTACTACGAGCAGTACTTC.

This clonotype has only a few counts. This chain links TRBV6-1 with TRBJ1-1, with D tentatively TRBD1 (5 bases). Germline-derived CDR1 and CDR2 are MNHNS and SASEGT. The CDR3 has 17 amino acids. Trimming took 11 bases from V and 3 from J, leaving 28 bases between them. The CDR3 DNA is TGTGCCCGCGGGACCGGACGGGGGGGGTTGTGGGACACTGAAGCTTTCTTT. Translation gives CARGTGRGGLWDTEAFF.

This clonotype was counted only a few times. A much larger clone lies a single base off, so this may be a read error. V and J are TRBV11-2 and TRBJ2-5; TRBD1 agrees at 7 bases. CDR1 is SGHAT, CDR2 FQNNGV, per germline. The CDR3 is 15 amino acids. CDR3 protein: CTSSFSGQKQETQYF. The CDR3 DNA sequence: TGTACCAGCAGCTTCTCGGGACAGAAACAAGAGACCCAGTACTTC.